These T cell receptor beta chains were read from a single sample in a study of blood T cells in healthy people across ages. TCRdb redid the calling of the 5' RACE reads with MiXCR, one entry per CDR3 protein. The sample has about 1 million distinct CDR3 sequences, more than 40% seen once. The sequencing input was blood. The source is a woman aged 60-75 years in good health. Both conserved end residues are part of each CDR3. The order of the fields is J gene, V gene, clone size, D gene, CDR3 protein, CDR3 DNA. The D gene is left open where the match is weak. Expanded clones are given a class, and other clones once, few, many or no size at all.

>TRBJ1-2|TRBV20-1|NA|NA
CSAKDTFLTYGYTF
TGCAGTGCCAAGGACACGTTCCTAACCTATGGCTACACCTTC
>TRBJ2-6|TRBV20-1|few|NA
CSARPGSANVLTF
TGCAGTGCTAGACCGGGCTCGGCCAACGTCCTGACTTTC
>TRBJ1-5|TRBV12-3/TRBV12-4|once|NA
CASTIAGSGQPQHF
TGTGCCAGCACGATAGCGGGCTCCGGGCAGCCCCAGCATTTT
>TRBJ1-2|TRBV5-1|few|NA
CASSFSGQSYGYTF
TGCGCCAGCAGCTTTAGTGGACAGTCATATGGCTACACCTTC
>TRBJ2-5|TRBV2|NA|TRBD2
CASSDSLLAVQETQYF
TGTGCCAGCAGTGATAGTCTCCTAGCGGTCCAAGAGACCCAGTACTTC
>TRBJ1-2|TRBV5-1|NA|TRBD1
CASSLRQGAMRGYTF
TGCGCCAGCAGCTTGCGACAGGGGGCGATGAGGGGCTACACCTTC
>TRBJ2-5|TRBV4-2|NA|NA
CASSLEGKGETQYF
TGTGCCAGCAGCCTTGAGGGCAAGGGAGAGACCCAGTACTTC
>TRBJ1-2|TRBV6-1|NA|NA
CASSGIRDKGVYGYTF
TGTGCCAGCAGTGGGATCCGGGATAAGGGGGTCTATGGCTACACCTTC
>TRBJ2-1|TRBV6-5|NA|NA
CASSYSSPGRNNEQFF
TGTGCCAGCAGTTACTCTAGCCCAGGGCGGAACAATGAGCAGTTCTTC
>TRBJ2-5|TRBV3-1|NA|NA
CASSQDPSGLQETQYF
TGTGCCAGCAGCCAAGATCCCAGCGGGTTACAAGAGACCCAGTACTTC
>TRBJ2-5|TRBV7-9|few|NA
CASSLGGSGTQYF
TGTGCCAGCAGCTTAGGAGGGAGTGGGACCCAGTACTTC
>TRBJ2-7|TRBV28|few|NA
CASSFGLRGDEQYF
TGTGCCAGCAGTTTCGGCTTAAGGGGTGACGAGCAGTACTTC
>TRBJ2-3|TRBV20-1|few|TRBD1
CSARDSRSTDTQYF
TGCAGTGCTCGGGACAGCCGATCCACAGATACGCAGTATTTT
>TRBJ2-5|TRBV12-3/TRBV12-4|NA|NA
CASSPVAGSRQYF
TGTGCCAGCAGTCCCGTAGCCGGAAGTCGGCAGTACTTC
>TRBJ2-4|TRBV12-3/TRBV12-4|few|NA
CASSPRREPLAKNIQYF
TGTGCCAGCAGTCCCCGCAGGGAACCTCTAGCCAAAAACATTCAGTACTTC
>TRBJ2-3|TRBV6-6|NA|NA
CASSYSEVRTDTQYF
TGTGCCAGCAGTTACTCGGAGGTGCGCACAGATACGCAGTATTTT
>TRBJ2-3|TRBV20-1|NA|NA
CSASRTLWGDTQYF
TGCAGTGCTAGCCGGACACTTTGGGGAGATACGCAGTATTTT
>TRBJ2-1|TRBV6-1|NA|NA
CASSVPYNEQFF
TGTGCCAGTAGCGTCCCTTACAATGAGCAGTTCTTC
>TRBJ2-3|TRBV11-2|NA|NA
CAGSSRGPEQYF
TGTGCCGGCAGCTCCCGAGGGCCGGAGCAGTATTTT
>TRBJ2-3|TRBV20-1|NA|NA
CSARVPGRVVTDTQYF
TGCAGTGCTAGAGTTCCGGGACGGGTCGTCACAGATACGCAGTATTTT
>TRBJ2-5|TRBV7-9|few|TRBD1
CASSLGWTGETQYF
TGTGCCAGCAGCTTAGGCTGGACAGGGGAGACCCAGTACTTC
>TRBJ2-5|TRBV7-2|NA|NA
CASSAHGDRVTQYF
TGTGCCAGCAGCGCACACGGGGATCGGGTGACCCAGTACTTC
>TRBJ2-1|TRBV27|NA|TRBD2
CATAIAGDNEQFF
TGTGCCACCGCCATAGCGGGAGATAATGAGCAGTTCTTC
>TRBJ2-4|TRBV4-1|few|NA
CASSQVVSQGKVKNIQYF
TGCGCCAGCAGCCAAGTTGTCTCCCAGGGAAAGGTCAAAAACATTCAGTACTTC
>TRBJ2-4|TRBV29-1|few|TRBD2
CSVASGRSHTGNIQYF
TGCAGCGTTGCTAGCGGGAGGTCTCATACTGGAAACATTCAGTACTTC
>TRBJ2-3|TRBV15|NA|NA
CATSSTETRITDTQYF
TGTGCCACCAGCAGTACTGAGACTAGAATCACAGATACGCAGTATTTT
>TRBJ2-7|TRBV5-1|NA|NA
CASSFAESYEQYF
TGCGCCAGCAGTTTTGCGGAGTCCTACGAGCAGTACTTC
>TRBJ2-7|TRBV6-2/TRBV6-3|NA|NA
CASRRVGGGYEQYF
TGTGCCAGCAGACGCGTCGGGGGAGGCTACGAGCAGTACTTC
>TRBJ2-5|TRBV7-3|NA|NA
CASSMRPRETQYF
TGTGCCAGCAGCATGAGGCCCCGGGAGACCCAGTACTTC
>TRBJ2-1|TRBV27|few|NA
CASSFEGPPTYNEQFF
TGTGCCAGCAGTTTTGAGGGTCCACCGACCTACAATGAGCAGTTCTTC
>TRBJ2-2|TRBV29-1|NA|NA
CSVEIGGGTGELFF
TGCAGCGTTGAAATCGGGGGTGGGACCGGGGAGCTGTTTTTT
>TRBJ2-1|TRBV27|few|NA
CASSTRLGDPYNEQFF
TGTGCCAGCAGTACCAGGTTGGGGGACCCCTACAATGAGCAGTTCTTC
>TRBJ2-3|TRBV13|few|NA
CASSQARGRATQYF
TGTGCCAGCAGCCAGGCGCGAGGGCGGGCTACGCAGTATTTT
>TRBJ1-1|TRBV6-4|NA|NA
CASSVSQGVEAFF
TGTGCCAGCAGTGTCTCGCAGGGTGTTGAAGCTTTCTTT
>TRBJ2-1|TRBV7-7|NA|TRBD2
CASSLTSGKWDEQFF
TGTGCCAGCAGCTTGACTAGCGGGAAGTGGGATGAGCAGTTCTTC
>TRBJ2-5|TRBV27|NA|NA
CASSFRQGTQETQYF
TGTGCCAGCAGTTTTCGGCAGGGGACCCAAGAGACCCAGTACTTC
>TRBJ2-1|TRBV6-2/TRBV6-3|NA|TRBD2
CASIREGPYNEQFF
TGTGCCAGCATTCGGGAGGGCCCCTACAATGAGCAGTTCTTC
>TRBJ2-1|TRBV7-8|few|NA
CASSLAVGEAYNEQFF
TGTGCCAGCAGCTTAGCGGTGGGGGAAGCCTACAATGAGCAGTTCTTC
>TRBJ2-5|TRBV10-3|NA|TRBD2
CAISGGLAAQETQYF
TGTGCCATCAGTGGCGGACTAGCGGCACAAGAGACCCAGTACTTC
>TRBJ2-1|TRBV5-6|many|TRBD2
CASSPMTGLSYNEQFF
TGTGCCAGCAGCCCAATGACGGGACTATCCTACAATGAGCAGTTCTTC
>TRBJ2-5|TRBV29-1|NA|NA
CSVEGSSGTGGTQYF
TGCAGCGTTGAAGGCAGCAGCGGGACAGGAGGGACCCAGTACTTC
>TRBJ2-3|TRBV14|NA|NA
CASSLGRTTDTQYF
TGTGCCAGCAGTCTAGGGCGGACCACAGATACGCAGTATTTT
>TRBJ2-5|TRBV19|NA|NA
CASSIVRSREQYF
TGTGCCAGTAGTATAGTCCGGAGTCGGGAGCAGTACTTC
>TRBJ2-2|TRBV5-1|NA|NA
CASSLERRDTGELFF
TGCGCCAGCAGCTTGGAGCGCCGGGACACCGGGGAGCTGTTTTTT
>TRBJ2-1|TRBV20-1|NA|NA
CSARAGVHNEQFF
TGCAGTGCTAGGGCTGGGGTCCACAATGAGCAGTTCTTC
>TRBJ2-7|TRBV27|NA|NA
CASSLSKSSYNEQYF
TGTGCCAGCAGTTTATCTAAGAGCTCCTACAATGAGCAGTACTTC
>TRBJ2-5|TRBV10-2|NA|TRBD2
CASREPGGQETQYF
TGCGCCAGCAGGGAGCCGGGAGGCCAAGAGACCCAGTACTTC
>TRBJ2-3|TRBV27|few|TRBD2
CASRPPGLAGGIDTQYF
TGTGCCAGCAGGCCCCCGGGACTAGCGGGAGGAATAGATACGCAGTATTTT